The 10 T cell receptor beta chains below all came from one sample that was sequenced in a study of OX40 agonist ivuxolimab in advanced cancers. Method: immunoSEQ multiplex PCR; TCRdb's copy keeps in-frame clones and lacks some. The sample includes about 46,000 clones, around 77% of them seen just once. This specimen was CD4+ or CD8+ T cells sorted from blood, taken in a trial of the OX40 agonist ivuxolimab. The receptor set was obtained from an adult with an advanced solid tumor such as melanoma, head and neck, liver or kidney cancer.

The CDR3 DNA reads as TGTGCCAGCAGTTACGCTGGCCTCGTCGGGCAGTACTTC. Amino acids: CASSYAGLVGQYF. The genes are TRBV6-5 and TRBJ2-7, with D hard to call. Deletions cut 2 bases from V and 9 bases from J, with 14 bases between. The CDR3 has 13 amino acids. From germline, CDR1 is MNHEY and CDR2 SVGAGI.

V and J are TRBV7-9 and TRBJ2-5; D is unresolved. V was trimmed by 0 bases and J by 5 bases, leaving 10 bases between them. Germline-derived CDR1 and CDR2 are SEHNR and FQNEAQ (reference sequence). The CDR3 runs to 14 residues. This CDR3 reads CASSLAVRGETQYF. The CDR3 DNA reads as TGTGCCAGCAGCTTAGCAGTACGTGGCGAGACCCAGTACTTC.

The gene calls are TRBV5-1 and TRBJ2-5; D gene unclear. V was pared by 4 bases and J by 0 bases, with 10 bases between. CDR3 length: 14 amino acids. The germline V gene has CDR1 SGHRS and CDR2 YFSETQ. Written as DNA, the CDR3 is TGCGCCAGCAGCCCAATAAAGTACCAAGAGACCCAGTACTTC. Amino acid sequence: CASSPIKYQETQYF.

The gene calls are TRBV7-9 and TRBJ1-5; D not resolved. The CDR3 runs to 17 residues. V lost 5 bases, J lost 5 bases, and 22 bases lay in between. Germline V gene data show CDR1 as SEHNR and CDR2 as FQNEAQ (reference sequence). In DNA form, the CDR3 reads TGTGCCAGCAGCCAAGCCGGTACCAGCCTTCAGGATCAGCCCCAGCATTTT. Protein: CASSQAGTSLQDQPQHF.

This chain joins TRBV7-6 and TRBJ2-7; no clear D gene. V lost 1 base and J 3 bases, leaving 19 bases between the germline ends. Germline V CDR1 and CDR2: SGHVS, FNYEAQ. This CDR3 spans 17 amino acids. CDR3 loop: CASSLGSPRAYVYEQYF. The CDR3 region has the DNA TGTGCCAGCAGCTTAGGATCCCCCCGGGCCTACGTCTACGAGCAGTACTTC.

The V and J genes are TRBV5-4 and TRBJ2-5; perhaps TRBD2 as D (5 bases). Looked up from germline, CDR1 is SGHNT and CDR2 is YYREEE (reference sequence). The ends were cut back, 2 bases at V and 2 bases at J, with 10 bases in the middle. The CDR3 runs to 14 residues. In DNA form, the CDR3 reads TGTGCCAGCAGCTTCGGGAATCGGCAAGAGACCCAGTACTTC. It codes for CASSFGNRQETQYF. Filled out from reference TRBV5-4 and TRBJ2-5, the complete variable domain reads ETGVTQSPTHLIKTRGQQVTLRCSSQSGHNTVSWYQQALGQGPQFIFQYYREEENGRGNFPPRFSGLQFPNYSSELNVNALELDDSALYLCASSFGNRQETQYFGPGTRLLVL.

With respect to this clone: The same CDR3 can be traced to other DNA sequences in this sample. V and J are TRBV29-1 and TRBJ2-7, with 13 bases fitting TRBD2. CDR3 size: 14 residues. From germline, CDR1 is SQVTM and CDR2 ANQGSEA. With 4 bases clipped from V and 1 base from J, the junction kept 1 base outside the gene matches. This CDR3 reads CSVGGLAGSYEQYF. DNA of the CDR3: TGCAGCGTTGGGGGACTAGCGGGATCCTACGAGCAGTACTTC.

The V gene is TRBV28, the J gene TRBJ2-1; D gene unclear. Trimming pared 8 bases from V and 5 bases from J, leaving 10 bases between. From germline, CDR1 is MDHEN and CDR2 SYDVKM. The CDR3 sequence is 12 residues long. The CDR3 protein is CASRRPHNEQFF. CDR3 nucleotides: TGTGCCAGCCGGCGTCCCCACAATGAGCAGTTCTTC.

This chain links TRBV5-6 with TRBJ1-1, with a weak D call TRBD1 (5 bases). Trimming removed 0 bases at V and 7 bases at J, with 7 bases between. CDR1 and CDR2 (germline): SGHDT, YYEEEE. This CDR3 comprises 12 residues. The CDR3 region is CASSLARGEAFF. CDR3 DNA: TGTGCCAGCAGCTTGGCTAGGGGTGAAGCTTTCTTT.

This clone was seen only a few times. The V call is TRBV5-1, the J call TRBJ1-5; 9 bases fit TRBD1. Per the germline V gene, CDR1 is SGHRS and CDR2 is YFSETQ. This CDR3 has 14 residues. Unmatched junction bases numbered 5, after V lost 4 bases and J lost 6 bases. The CDR3 nucleotides read TGCGCCAGCAGCATACAGGGGGCGGGTCAGCCCCAGCATTTT. Protein product: CASSIQGAGQPQHF.